These 27 T cell receptor beta chains were all obtained from the same sample, sequenced in a study of PD-L1 blockade in urothelial cancer. Time point here: peripheral blood 6 weeks after treatment start. Profiling relied on immunoSEQ multiplex PCR, and the TCRdb table lists in-frame clones only, not all of them. This table has tens of thousands of clones, less than 90% appearing once. The sequencing here drew on PBMCs, taken around atezolizumab (anti-PD-L1) treatment. Every receptor here comes from a man in his sixties with urothelial cancer.

This chain uses TRBV6-4 with TRBJ2-1; 9 bases are a match to TRBD2. CDR3 length equals 15 residues. Germline V gene sequence: CDR1 MRHNA, CDR2 SNTAGT. V lost 3 bases and J lost 0; bases outside the gene matches: 0. The CDR3, as DNA: TGTGCCAGCAGTGATAGCGGGAGCTCCTACAATGAGCAGTTCTTC. Amino acid sequence: CASSDSGSSYNEQFF.

This rearrangement joins TRBV18 to TRBJ1-1; D possibly corresponds to TRBD1 (5 bases). The CDR3 is 14 amino acids. Trimming took 2 bases from V and 4 from J, leaving 11 bases between them. Germline V gene sequence: CDR1 KGHSH, CDR2 LQKENI. This CDR3 reads CASSPGLGGTEAFF. DNA for the CDR3: TGTGCCAGCTCACCAGGGCTGGGGGGCACTGAAGCTTTCTTT.

This sequence joins TRBV9 and TRBJ2-3, with D maybe TRBD2 (6 bases). V was pared by 4 bases and J by 2 bases, with 11 bases between. The CDR3 sequence is 14 residues long. CDR1 and CDR2 from the germline V gene are SGDLS and YYNGEE. The CDR3, as DNA: TGTGCCAGCAGCCTGGGACTTGACACAGATACGCAGTATTTT. It codes for CASSLGLDTDTQYF.

The V call is TRBV30, the J call TRBJ2-7; no clear D. Per germline, CDR1 GTSNPN and CDR2 SVGIG (reference sequence). V was cut by 1 base and J by 5 bases, with 15 bases left in between. CDR3 length: 14 residues. CDR3 DNA sequence: TGTGCCTGGAGTGACCCCCCGGGTACCCACGAGCAGTACTTC. Amino acid sequence: CAWSDPPGTHEQYF.

The chain has TRBV2 and TRBJ2-3; the D gene is possibly TRBD2 (7 bases). The CDR3 spans 15 residues. The germline V and J ends were trimmed by 3 bases and 4 bases, with 14 bases remaining between them. Per germline, CDR1 SNHLY and CDR2 FYNNEI. Here the CDR3 reads CASSDTRGGADTQYF. The CDR3 DNA reads as TGTGCCAGCAGTGATACGAGGGGGGGAGCAGATACGCAGTATTTT.

This chain links TRBV19 with TRBJ2-1, with D perhaps matching TRBD2 (6 bases). Trimming removed 3 bases at V and 4 bases at J, with 10 bases between. The CDR3 runs to 14 residues. Germline values: CDR1 LNHDA, CDR2 SQIVND (reference sequence). CDR3 residues: CASSMGREYNEQFF. In nucleotides, the CDR3 is TGTGCCAGTAGTATGGGGCGGGAATACAATGAGCAGTTCTTC.

This clone was observed once. The chain carries TRBV10-1 and TRBJ1-1; no firm D call. V was shortened by 5 bases and J by 1 base, with 14 bases between the two germline ends. Per germline, CDR1 WNHNN and CDR2 SYGVQD (reference sequence). This CDR3 spans 15 amino acids. In DNA, the CDR3 is TGCGCCAGCAGTCCAAGGATACAGCAGAACACTGAAGCTTTCTTT. It is translated as CASSPRIQQNTEAFF.

This clone was found once. The chain employs TRBV5-5 and TRBJ2-7; TRBD1 aligns across 7 bases. This CDR3 is built from 15 residues. Trimming cost V 1 base and J 0 bases; bases outside gene matches: 4. Germline CDR1 SGHKS, CDR2 YYEKEE (reference sequence). Here the CDR3 reads CASSLMGQSSYEQYF. CDR3 coding DNA: TGTGCCAGCAGCTTGATGGGACAGAGCTCCTACGAGCAGTACTTC.

This clone has only a few counts. The chain combines TRBV2 with TRBJ1-6, with 9 bases aligning to TRBD1. The germline V gene encodes CDR1 SNHLY and CDR2 FYNNEI. The V segment lost 0 bases and the J segment 8 bases; nucleotides outside the gene matches: 2. The CDR3 is 15 amino acids. The CDR3 nucleotides are TGTGCCAGCAGTGAAGCGGGACAGGGATATTCACCCCTCCACTTT. Amino acid sequence: CASSEAGQGYSPLHF.

The chain links TRBV4-2 to TRBJ2-3, with TRBD2 identical over 10 bases. Germline V gene data show CDR1 as LGHNA and CDR2 as YNFKEQ. The CDR3 is 16 residues long. V gave up 0 bases and J gave up 1 base; unmatched junction bases: 1. The CDR3 DNA reads TGTGCCAGCAGCCAAGAGCTAGCGGGAGGCACAGATACGCAGTATTTT. The encoded protein is CASSQELAGGTDTQYF.

This chain links TRBV7-6 with TRBJ2-1; D not certain. The germline gives CDR1 SGHVS, CDR2 FNYEAQ. This CDR3 contains 14 residues. Trimming left V 2 bases short and J 4 bases short, with 9 bases between. Written as DNA, the CDR3 is TGTGCCAGCAGCTTAAGTTTCGGGTACAATGAGCAGTTCTTC. Its protein product is CASSLSFGYNEQFF. The full variable domain, completed using reference TRBV7-6 and TRBJ2-1, is GAGVSQSPRYKVTKRGQDVALRCDPISGHVSLYWYRQALGQGPEFLTYFNYEAQQDKSGLPNDRFSAERPEGSISTLTIQRTEQRDSAMYRCASSLSFGYNEQFFGPGTRLTVL.

The chain links TRBV18 to TRBJ2-5; perhaps TRBD1 as D (6 bases). There are 14 residues in the CDR3. The ends were cut back, 4 bases at V and 3 bases at J, with 12 bases in the middle. In germline, CDR1 is KGHSH, CDR2 LQKENI. Written as DNA, the CDR3 is TGTGCCAGCTCACGGACAGTAGTAGAAGAGACCCAGTACTTC. Protein sequence: CASSRTVVEETQYF.

The rearrangement joins TRBV25-1 to TRBJ2-7; 8 bases agree with TRBD1. The CDR3 contains 15 residues. J gave up 2 bases and V 3 bases, and 6 bases lay outside the gene matches. In germline, CDR1 is MGHDK, CDR2 SYGVNS. The CDR3 DNA sequence: TGTGCCAGCAGTGACACCCGACAGGGGACCTACGAGCAGTACTTC. Translating it yields CASSDTRQGTYEQYF.

In this sample, this clone turned up once. This sequence joins TRBV9 and TRBJ1-2; D may be TRBD1 (6 bases). Germline CDR1 and CDR2: SGDLS and YYNGEE. V was shortened by 3 bases and J by 4 bases, with 13 bases between the two germline ends. The CDR3 is 14 residues long. This CDR3 is CASSAAQGFYGYTF. In DNA form, the CDR3 reads TGTGCCAGCAGCGCCGCACAGGGCTTCTATGGCTACACCTTC.

In DNA form, the CDR3 reads TGTGCCAGCAGTTTATCGACTTGGGGAGGTGAGCAGTTCTTC. This codes for CASSLSTWGGEQFF. This rearrangement joins TRBV27 to TRBJ2-1, with a possible D match to TRBD2 (6 bases). V was clipped by 0 bases and J by 9 bases, with 12 bases between them. This CDR3 is 14 amino acids long. In germline, CDR1 is MNHEY, CDR2 SMNVEV (reference sequence).

On this clone itself: Other DNA sequences from this sample encode an identical CDR3 as well. This rearrangement joins TRBV5-1 to TRBJ2-1; 7 nucleotides agree with TRBD2. This CDR3 comprises 15 residues. Germline V lookup: CDR1 SGHRS, CDR2 YFSETQ. The V gene end was trimmed by 4 bases and the J gene end by 2 bases; junction bases not matched to a gene: 6. This CDR3 reads CASSLSGTTYNEQFF. In DNA form, the CDR3 reads TGCGCCAGCAGCCTAAGCGGGACTACCTACAATGAGCAGTTCTTC.

Only a few counts were recorded for this clone. The rearrangement joins TRBV5-4 to TRBJ2-2; 8 bases agree with TRBD2. The J segment lost 3 bases and the V segment lost 4 bases, leaving 14 bases of the junction unmatched. The CDR3 is made up of 18 amino acids. Germline CDR1 reads SGHNT; CDR2 reads YYREEE (reference sequence). In DNA, the CDR3 is TGTGCCAGCAGCAACCCTCAATCGACTAGCGCTCACACCGGGGAGCTGTTTTTT. It translates to CASSNPQSTSAHTGELFF.

The V and J genes are TRBV2 and TRBJ1-2; weak D call: TRBD1 (5 bases). The CDR3 loop spans 17 amino acids. From germline, CDR1 is SNHLY and CDR2 FYNNEI. Trimming removed 0 bases at V and 5 bases at J, with 19 bases between. CDR3 residues: CASSEALTGLIAYGYTF. The CDR3 coding sequence is TGTGCCAGCAGTGAAGCGCTTACAGGCCTGATTGCATATGGCTACACCTTC.

This rearrangement joins TRBV21-1 to TRBJ2-7; TRBD1, the table's D call, lacks a check against the DNA. TRBV21-1 is listed as a pseudogene. This CDR3 is built from 16 residues. The CDR3 spells CASIQGLGGVNYEQYF. The CDR3 DNA reads as TGTGCCAGCATACAGGGGTTGGGGGGCGTAAACTACGAGCAGTACTTC.

The rearrangement uses TRBV5-1 and TRBJ2-1, with TRBD2 matching 8 bases. The length of the CDR3 is 12 residues. V dropped 4 bases and J dropped 8; count of bases not matched to a gene: 2. Germline values: CDR1 SGHRS, CDR2 YFSETQ. CDR3 nucleotide sequence: TGCGCCAGCAGCCGGGGGGGGGATGAGCAGTTCTTC. The encoded protein is CASSRGGDEQFF.

This CDR3 is CASSLAGGFYEQYF. In nucleotides, the CDR3 is TGTGCCAGCAGCCTAGCGGGGGGTTTCTACGAGCAGTACTTC. The chain joins TRBV14 to TRBJ2-7; 10 bases are shared with TRBD2. CDR1 is SGHDN, CDR2 FVKESK, per germline. With V trimmed by 4 bases and J by 3 bases, 3 bases remained unmatched. The CDR3 has 14 residues.

V and J are TRBV2 and TRBJ2-7; the D gene is possibly TRBD1 (6 bases). This CDR3 is built from 15 residues. The V end was cut by 4 bases, the J end by 3 bases, with 16 bases between. The germline V gene encodes CDR1 SNHLY and CDR2 FYNNEI. The CDR3, as DNA: TGTGCCAGCAGTGGGGTTGCCGGACAGCTCTACGAGCAGTACTTC. Amino acid sequence: CASSGVAGQLYEQYF.

In DNA, the CDR3 is TGTGCCAGCAGAGCGACAGCTAACTATGGCTACACCTTC. Amino acids: CASRATANYGYTF. The chain recombines TRBV27 with TRBJ1-2; D possibly corresponds to TRBD1 (5 bases). Trimming removed 6 bases from V and 0 bases from J, with 8 bases in between. The CDR3 spans 13 residues. Germline lookup yields CDR1 MNHEY and CDR2 SMNVEV (reference sequence).

The chain recombines TRBV30 with TRBJ1-5; TRBD1 aligns across 9 bases. CDR1 is GTSNPN and CDR2 is SVGIG in the germline V gene (reference sequence). This CDR3 is 13 amino acids long. In DNA form, the CDR3 reads TGTGCGTCCGGGACAGGGATAGGTCAGCCCCAGCATTTT. It translates to CASGTGIGQPQHF.

As regards this clone: The same CDR3 arises from other DNA sequences in this sample as well. J is TRBJ1-5 and V is TRBV6-5, with a possible D match to TRBD1 (6 bases). CDR3 length: 14 residues. Trimming removed 6 bases at V and 2 bases at J, with 11 bases between. CDR1 and CDR2 from the germline V gene are MNHEY and SVGAGI. CDR3 sequence reads: CASRTGMGNQPQHF. The CDR3 bases are TGTGCCAGCAGAACAGGGATGGGCAATCAGCCCCAGCATTTT.

The chain links TRBV5-3 to TRBJ1-5, with 12 positions matching TRBD1. TRBV5-3 is sorted into the ORF group, with uncertain function. The junction had 7 bases not matched to a gene; V was cut back by 2 bases and J by 1 base. CDR3 size: 18 residues. The CDR3 coding sequence is TGTGCCAGAAGCTTTGGGACAGGGGGCAAGGGGAGCAATCAGCCCCAGCATTTT. Protein product: CARSFGTGGKGSNQPQHF.

This clone was picked up many times. The gene calls are TRBV4-3 and TRBJ1-2; possible D gene TRBD1, 5 bases. V lost 3 bases and J lost 5, with 10 bases in between. This CDR3 has 13 residues. CDR1 and CDR2 from the germline V gene are LGHNA and YSLEER. The CDR3 is CASSQSGVYGYTF. The CDR3 coding sequence is TGCGCCAGCAGCCAGTCGGGGGTTTATGGCTACACCTTC.